This T cell receptor beta chain was found in a study of blood T cell repertoires in COVID-19. Study-wide context: Samples of COVID-19 (acute and convalescent) were obtained from the United States, Italy and Spain. Sources were T cells, B-cell-depleted T cells, or PBMCs; the material itself was cDNA or gDNA.

CDR1 and CDR2 from the germline V gene are MNHEY and SVGEGT. V lost 6 bases and J lost 9; bases outside the gene matches: 1. This CDR3 contains 11 residues. Seattle's cohort entered during active infection and was followed longitudinally. In the source study's methods: Nucleated cell number was recorded as an estimate derived from reference gene primer amplification. Clones were read by immunoSEQ multiplex PCR, and TCRdb kept only the in-frame ones, dropping some. V, J and clone size reflect that table, while D and trimming were determined from the DNA. The sample yields roughly 160,000 clones, about 87% seen once.

This clonotype was sampled from a man between 60 and 75 years old with COVID-19, enrolled during active disease. The sequenced sample consisted of peripheral blood. The J gene is TRBJ1-5, the V gene TRBV6-2 or TRBV6-3; 8 nucleotides align to TRBD1. The DNA for the CDR3 is TGTGCCAGCAGCGACAGGGGGCCCCAGCATTTT. It specifies CASSDRGPQHF.